A single T cell receptor (beta chain) is shown here with its context. Its antigen is unidentified. This CDR3 spans 16 amino acids. V was clipped by 0 bases and J by 0 bases, with 13 bases between them. The germline gives CDR1 SGHDT, CDR2 YYEEEE. From the 5' RACE reads, TCRdb called clonotypes with MiXCR, one entry per CDR3 protein. Of about 62,000 distinct CDR3 sequences in the sample, under 35% were seen once. Whole-study findings and limits: The larger cohort examined one V-J beta rearrangement, not whole repertoires. Tumor Treg TCRs overlapped most with tumor naive CD4+ cells.

V and J are TRBV5-6 and TRBJ2-7; D is unresolved. The receptor was derived from a female donor with breast cancer. Sequencing used tumor-infiltrating naive CD4+ T cells sorted from the breast tumor. Documented subset: naive CD4+ T cells, CD4+CD45RA+CD25-. This chain's CDR3 is CASSLDASQVSYEQYF. DNA of the CDR3: TGTGCCAGCAGCTTGGATGCCAGCCAAGTCTCCTACGAGCAGTACTTC.